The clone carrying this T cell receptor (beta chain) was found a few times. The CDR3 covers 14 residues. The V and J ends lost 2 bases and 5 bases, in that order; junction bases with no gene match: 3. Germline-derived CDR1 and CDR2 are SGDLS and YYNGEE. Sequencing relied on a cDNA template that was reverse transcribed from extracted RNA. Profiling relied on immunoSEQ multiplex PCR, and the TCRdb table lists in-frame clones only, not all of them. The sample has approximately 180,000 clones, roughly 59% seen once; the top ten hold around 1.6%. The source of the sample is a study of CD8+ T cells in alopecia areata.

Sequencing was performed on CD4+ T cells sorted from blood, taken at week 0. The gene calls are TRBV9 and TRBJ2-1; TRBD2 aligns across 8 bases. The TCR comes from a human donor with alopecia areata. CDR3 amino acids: CASSVDGRDNEQFF. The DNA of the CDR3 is TGTGCCAGCAGCGTGGACGGGAGGGACAATGAGCAGTTCTTC.